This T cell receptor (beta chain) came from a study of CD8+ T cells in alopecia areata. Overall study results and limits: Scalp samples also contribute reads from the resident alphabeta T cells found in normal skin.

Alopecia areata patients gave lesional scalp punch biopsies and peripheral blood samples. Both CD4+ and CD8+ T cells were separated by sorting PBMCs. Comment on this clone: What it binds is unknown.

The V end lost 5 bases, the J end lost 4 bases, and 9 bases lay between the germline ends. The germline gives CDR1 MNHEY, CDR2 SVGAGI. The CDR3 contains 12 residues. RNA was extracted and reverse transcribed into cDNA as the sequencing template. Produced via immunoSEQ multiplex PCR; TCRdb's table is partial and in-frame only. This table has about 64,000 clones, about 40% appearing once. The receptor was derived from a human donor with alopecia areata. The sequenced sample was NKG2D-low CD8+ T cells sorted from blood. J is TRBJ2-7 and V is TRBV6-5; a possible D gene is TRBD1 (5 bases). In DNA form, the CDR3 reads TGTGCCAGCAGTCCCCGACAGTACGAGCAGTACTTC. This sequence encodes CASSPRQYEQYF.